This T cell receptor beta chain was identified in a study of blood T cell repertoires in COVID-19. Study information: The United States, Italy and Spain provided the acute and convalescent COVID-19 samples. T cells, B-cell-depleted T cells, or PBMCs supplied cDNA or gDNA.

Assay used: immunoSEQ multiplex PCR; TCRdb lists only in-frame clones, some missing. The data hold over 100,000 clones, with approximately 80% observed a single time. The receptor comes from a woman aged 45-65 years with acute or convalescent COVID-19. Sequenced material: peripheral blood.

The CDR3 loop is CASSPGRAQPQHF. The CDR3 DNA reads as TGTGCCAGCTCACCAGGCAGGGCCCAGCCCCAGCATTTT. The V and J genes are TRBV18 and TRBJ1-5, with TRBD1 as a possible D gene (5 bases). CDR1 and CDR2 from the germline V gene are KGHSH and LQKENI. V lost 2 bases to trimming and J lost 7 bases, with 9 bases between them. There are 13 residues in the CDR3. The full variable domain, rest sourced from reference TRBV18 and TRBJ1-5, is NAGVMQNPRHLVRRRGQEARLRCSPMKGHSHVYWYRQLPEEGLKFMVYLQKENIIDESGMPKERFSAEFPKEGPSILRIQQVVRGDSAAYFCASSPGRAQPQHFGDGTRLSIL.